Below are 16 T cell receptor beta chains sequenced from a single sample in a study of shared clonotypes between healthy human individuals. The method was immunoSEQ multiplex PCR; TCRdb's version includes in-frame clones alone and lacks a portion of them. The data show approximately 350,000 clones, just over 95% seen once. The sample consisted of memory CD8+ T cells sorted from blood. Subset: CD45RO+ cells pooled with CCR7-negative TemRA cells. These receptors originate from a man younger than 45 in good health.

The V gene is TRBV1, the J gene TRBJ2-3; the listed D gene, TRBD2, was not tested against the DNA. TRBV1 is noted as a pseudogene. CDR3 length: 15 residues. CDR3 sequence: CTSSQTSGRSDTQYF. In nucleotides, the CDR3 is TGCACCAGCAGCCAGACTAGCGGGAGGTCCGATACGCAGTATTTT.

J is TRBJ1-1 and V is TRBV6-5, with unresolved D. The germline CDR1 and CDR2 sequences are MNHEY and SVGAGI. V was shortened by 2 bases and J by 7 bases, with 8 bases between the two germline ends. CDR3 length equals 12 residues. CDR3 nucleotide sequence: TGTGCCAGCAGTTACGATCGGGTTGAAGCTTTCTTT. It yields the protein CASSYDRVEAFF.

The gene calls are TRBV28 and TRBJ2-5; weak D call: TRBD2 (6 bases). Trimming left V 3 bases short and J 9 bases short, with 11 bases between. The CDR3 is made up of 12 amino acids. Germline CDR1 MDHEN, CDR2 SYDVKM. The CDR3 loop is CASSLSGRPQYF. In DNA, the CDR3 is TGTGCCAGCAGTTTGTCAGGGAGGCCCCAGTACTTC.

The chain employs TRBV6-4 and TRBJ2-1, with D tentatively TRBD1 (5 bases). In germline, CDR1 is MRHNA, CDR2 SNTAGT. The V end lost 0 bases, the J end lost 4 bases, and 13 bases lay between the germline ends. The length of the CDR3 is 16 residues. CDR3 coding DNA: TGTGCCAGCAGTGACTCGAGCAGGGCTCTATACAATGAGCAGTTCTTC. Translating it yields CASSDSSRALYNEQFF.

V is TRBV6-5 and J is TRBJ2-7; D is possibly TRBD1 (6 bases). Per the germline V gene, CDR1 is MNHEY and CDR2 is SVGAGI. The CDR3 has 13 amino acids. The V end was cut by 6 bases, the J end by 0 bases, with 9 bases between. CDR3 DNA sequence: TGTGCCAGCAGCCCAGGGGTCTCCTACGAGCAGTACTTC. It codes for CASSPGVSYEQYF.

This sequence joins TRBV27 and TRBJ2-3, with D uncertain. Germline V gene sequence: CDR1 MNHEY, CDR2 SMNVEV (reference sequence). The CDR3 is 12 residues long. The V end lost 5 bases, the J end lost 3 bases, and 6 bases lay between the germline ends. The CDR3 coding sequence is TGTGCCAGCAGTGCCTTAACAGATACGCAGTATTTT. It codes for CASSALTDTQYF.

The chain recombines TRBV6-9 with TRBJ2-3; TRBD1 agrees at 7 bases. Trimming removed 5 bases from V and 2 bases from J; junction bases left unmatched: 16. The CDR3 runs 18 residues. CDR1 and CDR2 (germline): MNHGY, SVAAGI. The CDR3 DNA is TGTGCCAGCAGTAGGGTAGGATACCGACAGGGTTCCACAGATACGCAGTATTTT. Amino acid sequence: CASSRVGYRQGSTDTQYF.

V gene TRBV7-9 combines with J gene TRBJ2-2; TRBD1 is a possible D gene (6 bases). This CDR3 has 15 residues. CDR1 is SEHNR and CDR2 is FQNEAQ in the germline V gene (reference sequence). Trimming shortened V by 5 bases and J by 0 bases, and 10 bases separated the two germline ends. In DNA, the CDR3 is TGTGCCAGCAGCCACAGGGTAGCGAACACCGGGGAGCTGTTTTTT. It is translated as CASSHRVANTGELFF.

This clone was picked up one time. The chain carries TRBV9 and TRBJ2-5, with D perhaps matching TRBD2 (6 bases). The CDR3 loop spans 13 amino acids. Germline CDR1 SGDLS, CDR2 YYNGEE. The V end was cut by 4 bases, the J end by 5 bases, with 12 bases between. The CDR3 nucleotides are TGTGCCAGCAGCAGCCCCGGAGGGGAGACCCAGTACTTC. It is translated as CASSSPGGETQYF.

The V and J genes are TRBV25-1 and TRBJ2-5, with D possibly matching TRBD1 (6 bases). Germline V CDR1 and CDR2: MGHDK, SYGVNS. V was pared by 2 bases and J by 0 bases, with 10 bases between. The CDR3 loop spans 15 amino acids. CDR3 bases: TGTGCCAGCAGTGAAATAGGACAGAACCAAGAGACCCAGTACTTC. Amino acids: CASSEIGQNQETQYF.

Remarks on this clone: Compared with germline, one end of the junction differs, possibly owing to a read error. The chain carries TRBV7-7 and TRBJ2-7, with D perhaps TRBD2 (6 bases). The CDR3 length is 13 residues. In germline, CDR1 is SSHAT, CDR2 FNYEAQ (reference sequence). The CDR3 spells CASSPGLKYEQYF. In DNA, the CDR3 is TGTGCTAGCAGCCCGGGACTCAAATACGAGCAGTACTTC.

As DNA, the CDR3 is TGTGCCAGCAGCGACAGCTCCTACAATGAGCAGTTCTTC. Translating gives CASSDSSYNEQFF. The chain uses TRBV9 and TRBJ2-1, with D unclear. This CDR3 has 13 residues. Between the trimmed V and J ends, which lost 3 bases and 0 bases, there was a span of 4 bases. The germline CDR1 and CDR2 sequences are SGDLS and YYNGEE.

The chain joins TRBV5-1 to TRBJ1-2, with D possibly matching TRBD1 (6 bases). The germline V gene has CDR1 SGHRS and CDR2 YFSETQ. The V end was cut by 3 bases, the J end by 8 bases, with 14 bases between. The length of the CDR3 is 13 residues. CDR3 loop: CASSYRDTRGYTF. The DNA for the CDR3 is TGCGCCAGCAGCTACCGGGACACACGGGGCTACACCTTC.

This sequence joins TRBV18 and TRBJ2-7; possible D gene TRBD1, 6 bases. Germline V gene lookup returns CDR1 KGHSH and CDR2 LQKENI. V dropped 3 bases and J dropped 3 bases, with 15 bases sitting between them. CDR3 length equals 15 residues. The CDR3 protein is CASSPGTGLGYEQYF. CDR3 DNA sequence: TGTGCCAGCTCACCGGGAACAGGGCTCGGCTACGAGCAGTACTTC.

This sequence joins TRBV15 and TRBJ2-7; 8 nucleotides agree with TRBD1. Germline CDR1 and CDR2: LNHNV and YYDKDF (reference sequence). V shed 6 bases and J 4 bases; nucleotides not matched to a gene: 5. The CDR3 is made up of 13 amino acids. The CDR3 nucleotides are TGTGCCACCAGTGGGACAGGCCCTTACGAGCAGTACTTC. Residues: CATSGTGPYEQYF. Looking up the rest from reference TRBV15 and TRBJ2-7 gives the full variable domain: DAMVIQNPRYQVTQFGKPVTLSCSQTLNHNVMYWYQQKSSQAPKLLFHYYDKDFNNEADTPDNFQSRRPNTSFCFLDIRSPGLGDTAMYLCATSGTGPYEQYFGPGTRLTVT.

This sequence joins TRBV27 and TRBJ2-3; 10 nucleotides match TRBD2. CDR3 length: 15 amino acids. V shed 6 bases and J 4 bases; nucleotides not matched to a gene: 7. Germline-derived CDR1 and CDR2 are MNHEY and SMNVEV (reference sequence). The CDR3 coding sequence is TGTGCCAGCAGGGGGAGCGGGAGGGCCCCAGATACGCAGTATTTT. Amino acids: CASRGSGRAPDTQYF.